This entry lists 21 T cell receptor beta chains sequenced from one sample in a study of regulatory T cells in long-lasting Graves disease. Time point of the sample: persistent/refractory GD, antithyroid drugs over 5 years with positive TRAb. There was RNA extracted from PBMCs, and the TCR library was made from it. Arm-PCR of CDR3 regions and iRepertoire HTBI primers were used to build TCR beta libraries. Each CDR3 protein gets one entry after TCRdb re-called the multiplex PCR reads with MiXCR. The data contain hundreds of thousands of distinct CDR3 sequences, around 20% of them singletons. The sample was peripheral blood mononuclear cells (PBMCs), taken when the disease was refractory, from a patient treated with antithyroid drugs. These receptors all come from a female donor with Graves disease.

A few counts support this clonotype. Given a much more abundant clone one base away, this may be a read error. V is TRBV7-3 and J is TRBJ1-1; no clear D. This CDR3 spans 12 amino acids. The germline gives CDR1 SGHTA, CDR2 FQGTGA. This chain's CDR3 is CVSIRSGTEAFF. The CDR3 DNA is TGTGTCAGCATTCGGTCGGGGACTGAAGCTTTCTTT. Variable domain in full (rest from reference TRBV7-3 and TRBJ1-1): GAGVSQTPSNKVTEKGKYVELRCDPISGHTALYWYRQSLGQGPEFLIYFQGTGAADDSGLPNDRFFAVRPEGSVSTLKIQRTERGDSAVYLCVSIRSGTEAFFGQGTRLTVV.

This clonotype was picked up a small number of times. The chain carries TRBV27 and TRBJ1-5; TRBD1 agrees at 8 bases. Germline CDR1 MNHEY, CDR2 SMNVEV (reference sequence). The CDR3 has 17 residues. V lost 4 bases, J lost 4 bases, and 12 bases stayed unmatched. In DNA, the CDR3 is TGTGCCAGCAGTTCCCGGACAGGGAGGGGTCGGAATCAGCCCCAGCATTTT. This gives the protein CASSSRTGRGRNQPQHF.

This clonotype was observed at least ten times. One end of the junction does not line up with germline, which may come from a read error. The chain has TRBV28 and TRBJ2-5; D may be TRBD1 (6 bases). There are 14 residues in the CDR3. Germline values: CDR1 MDHEN, CDR2 SYDVKM. The DNA of the CDR3 is TGTGCCGGCAGTCCCCAGGGGTCGGTAGAGACCCAGTACTTC. This encodes CAGSPQGSVETQYF.

With regard to this clonotype: A read error may be the cause here, since a much bigger clone is one base away. The rearrangement links TRBV11-2 to TRBJ2-5, with D possibly being TRBD1 (6 bases). The DNA end favors TRBJ2-7, so the J call may be wrong. The CDR3 covers 15 residues. CDR1 and CDR2 (germline): SGHAT, FQNNGV. The CDR3 sequence: CASSLELGANYEQYF. For the CDR3, the DNA is TGTGCCAGCAGCTTAGAACTGGGGGCAAACTACGAGCAGTACTTC.

This clonotype was counted ten times or more. The chain is built from TRBV6-1 and TRBJ1-2; weak D call: TRBD1 (5 bases). Trimming stripped 7 bases from V and 5 bases from J, with 17 bases between. Germline values: CDR1 MNHNS, CDR2 SASEGT. CDR3 length equals 14 residues. The CDR3 DNA reads TGTGCCAGCAACTCCGACAGCCCCTCGTATGGCTACACCTTC. Protein: CASNSDSPSYGYTF.

Only a few counts were recorded for this clonotype. The rearrangement links TRBV9 to TRBJ2-5, with D hard to call. Per germline, CDR1 SGDLS and CDR2 YYNGEE. V dropped 0 bases and J dropped 0 bases, with 9 bases sitting between them. The CDR3 is made up of 15 amino acids. CDR3 coding DNA: TGTGCCAGCAGCGTAGATCCAGGCCACCAAGAGACCCAGTACTTC. Translating gives CASSVDPGHQETQYF.

The gene calls are TRBV3-1 and TRBJ2-5; D may be TRBD1 (6 bases). V was pared by 4 bases and J by 4 bases, with 16 bases between. The CDR3 loop spans 15 amino acids. The germline V gene has CDR1 LGHDT and CDR2 YNNKEL (reference sequence). CDR3 residues: CASSPTATGRETQYF. Here the CDR3 DNA reads TGTGCCAGCAGCCCCACGGCGACAGGCCGAGAGACCCAGTACTTC.

In its sample, this clonotype was seen many times. This sequence joins TRBV28 and TRBJ2-4, with D possibly being TRBD2 (5 bases). Trimming removed 10 bases from V and 0 bases from J, with 13 bases in between. Looked up from germline, CDR1 is MDHEN and CDR2 is SYDVKM. The CDR3 runs to 14 residues. The DNA of the CDR3 is TGTGCCACTCTGAGGGTAGAAGCCAAAAACATTCAGTACTTC. Protein: CATLRVEAKNIQYF.

The chain uses TRBV9 and TRBJ1-1, with a weak D call TRBD1 (5 bases). Trimming pared 3 bases from V and 8 bases from J, leaving 14 bases between. CDR1 and CDR2 (germline): SGDLS, YYNGEE. CDR3 length: 13 amino acids. CDR3 sequence reads: CASSARLDREAFF. CDR3 coding DNA: TGTGCCAGCAGCGCCAGACTTGACAGAGAAGCTTTCTTT.

This clonotype has a handful of counts. The chain carries TRBV28 and TRBJ1-1; D gene ambiguous. This CDR3 contains 16 residues. V was cut by 1 base and J by 0 bases, with 12 bases left in between. CDR1 is MDHEN and CDR2 is SYDVKM in the germline V gene. The CDR3 DNA reads TGTGCCAGCAGTTTATACTCCCAGTTGATGAACACTGAAGCTTTCTTT. It encodes CASSLYSQLMNTEAFF.

The J gene is TRBJ1-2, the V gene TRBV30; possibly TRBD1 for D (5 bases). The CDR3 length is 13 residues. CDR1 and CDR2 from the germline V gene are GTSNPN and SVGIG (reference sequence). The ends were cut back, 5 bases at V and 5 bases at J, with 15 bases in the middle. CDR3 residues: CAWASQGLYGYTF. The CDR3, as DNA: TGTGCCTGGGCATCTCAGGGTCTTTATGGCTACACCTTC.

This clonotype has a single count. The chain joins TRBV20-1 to TRBJ2-1, with 11 bases identical to TRBD2. The CDR3 is made up of 17 amino acids. Germline V gene data show CDR1 as DFQATT and CDR2 as SNEGSKA (reference sequence). Trimming took 3 bases from V and 4 from J; bases not matched to a gene: 11. In DNA form, the CDR3 reads TGCAGTGCTAGGTTGATGGTCGGGACTAGCGGATACAATGAGCAGTTCTTC. Translation gives CSARLMVGTSGYNEQFF.

V and J are TRBV12-3 or TRBV12-4 and TRBJ1-2; no reliable D call. V was clipped by 3 bases and J by 2 bases, with 10 bases between them. The CDR3 is made up of 14 amino acids. DNA for the CDR3: TGTGCCAGCAGTTTTTGGGCAGAAAACTATGGCTACACCTTC. Encoded protein: CASSFWAENYGYTF.

This clonotype was seen more than once but under ten times. This chain joins TRBV20-1 and TRBJ2-5; TRBD1 is a possible D gene (7 bases). Looked up from germline, CDR1 is DFQATT and CDR2 is SNEGSKA (reference sequence). V was pared by 0 bases and J by 1 base, with 15 bases between. The CDR3 contains 16 residues. The CDR3 nucleotides are TGCAGTGCTAGAGATCTCGGAGGGGGCATCCAAGAGACCCAGTACTTC. As protein: CSARDLGGGIQETQYF.

Many counts were recorded for this clonotype. This chain joins TRBV6-1 and TRBJ1-4, with 7 bases matching TRBD1. The CDR3 extends over 14 amino acids. CDR1 MNHNS and CDR2 SASEGT come from the germline V gene. V shed 6 bases and J 3 bases; nucleotides not matched to a gene: 4. The CDR3 spells CASRGTVANEKLFF. CDR3 in DNA: TGTGCCAGCAGGGGGACAGTAGCTAATGAAAAACTGTTTTTT.

This clonotype was recorded many times. V and J are TRBV20-1 and TRBJ2-7; 7 bases map to TRBD2. V shed 1 base and J 2 bases; nucleotides not matched to a gene: 8. This CDR3 comprises 15 residues. From germline, CDR1 is DFQATT and CDR2 SNEGSKA (reference sequence). CDR3 DNA sequence: TGCAGTGCTAGAGGGGGGAGGGACTCCACCTACGAGCAGTACTTC. The encoded protein is CSARGGRDSTYEQYF.

The genes are TRBV29-1 and TRBJ2-1, with TRBD2 matching 11 bases. There are 13 residues in the CDR3. Germline V lookup: CDR1 SQVTM, CDR2 ANQGSEA. CDR3 nucleotides: TGCAGAGGGCTAGCGGGAGGTTACAATGAGCAGTTCTTC. Protein: CRGLAGGYNEQFF.

The CDR3, as DNA: TGCGCCAGCAGCTCCGGGACAGGACCCTACAATGAGCAGTTCTTC. Translation: CASSSGTGPYNEQFF. The V call is TRBV5-1, the J call TRBJ2-1; 8 bases align to TRBD1. CDR3 length: 15 residues. CDR1 is SGHRS, CDR2 YFSETQ, per germline. The V gene end was trimmed by 3 bases and the J gene end by 2 bases; junction bases not matched to a gene: 4.

V gene TRBV29-1 combines with J gene TRBJ2-7, with 8 bases that match TRBD1. CDR1 and CDR2 from the germline V gene are SQVTM and ANQGSEA. After removal of 8 bases from V and 3 bases from J, the junction contained 6 bases not matched to a gene. This CDR3 has 12 residues. This CDR3 reads CSTRDRLYEQYF. DNA of the CDR3: TGCAGCACCCGGGACAGGCTCTACGAGCAGTACTTC.

This clonotype showed up many times. V is TRBV12-3 or TRBV12-4 and J is TRBJ1-4, with a tentative D call TRBD1 (6 bases). This CDR3 region has 13 residues. V was cut by 8 bases and J by 5 bases, with 12 bases left in between. This chain's CDR3 is CASQGGRNEKLFF. The CDR3 nucleotides are TGTGCCAGCCAAGGGGGACGGAATGAAAAACTGTTTTTT.

This clonotype showed up just a few times. The chain recombines TRBV27 with TRBJ2-2; 14 positions match TRBD2. The CDR3 has 17 residues. CDR1 MNHEY and CDR2 SMNVEV come from the germline V gene (reference sequence). J gave up 8 bases and V 4 bases, and 9 bases lay outside the gene matches. For the CDR3, the DNA is TGTGCCAGCAGTTCAATGGGACTAGCGGGAGCGGTAGGGGAGCTGTTTTTT. Its protein product is CASSSMGLAGAVGELFF.